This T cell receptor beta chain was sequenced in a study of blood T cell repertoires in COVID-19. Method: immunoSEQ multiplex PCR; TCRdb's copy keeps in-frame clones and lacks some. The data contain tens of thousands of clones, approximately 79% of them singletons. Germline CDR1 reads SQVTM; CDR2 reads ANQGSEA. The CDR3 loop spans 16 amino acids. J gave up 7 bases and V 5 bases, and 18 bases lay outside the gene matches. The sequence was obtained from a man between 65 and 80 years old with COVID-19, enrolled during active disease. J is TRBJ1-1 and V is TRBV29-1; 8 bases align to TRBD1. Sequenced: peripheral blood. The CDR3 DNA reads TGCAGCGTTCCCAACCCGGCCCCTACAGGGGGATATGAAGCTTTCTTT. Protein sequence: CSVPNPAPTGGYEAFF.